One and the same sample provided the 8 T cell receptor beta chains below, sequenced in a study of identical twins. MiXCR was run by TCRdb on the 5' RACE reads, yielding one entry per CDR3 protein. The table lists hundreds of thousands of distinct CDR3 sequences, about 12% of them singletons. These data also featured in a second study, about yellow fever vaccine responses in identical twins.

The sequencing input was PBMCs. These receptors were obtained from a woman aged 18-29 years in good health.

The chain links TRBV7-6 to TRBJ2-5; weak D call: TRBD1 (6 bases). CDR1 and CDR2 (germline): SGHVS, FNYEAQ. This CDR3 has 12 residues. Trimming removed 5 bases from V and 9 bases from J, with 13 bases in between. The chain's CDR3 is CASSPGEGAQYF. CDR3 in DNA: TGTGCCAGCAGCCCAGGAGAGGGGGCCCAGTACTTC.

The chain employs TRBV6-2 or TRBV6-3 and TRBJ2-5; no clear D. The CDR3 spans 15 residues. Trimming removed 2 bases at V and 2 bases at J, with 12 bases between. Germline V gene sequence: CDR1 MNHEY, CDR2 SVGEGT. The CDR3 bases are TGTGCCAGCAGTTACGGTGGGTTGGGACAAGAGACCCAGTACTTC. This codes for CASSYGGLGQETQYF.

The chain recombines TRBV5-1 with TRBJ2-2; no reliable D call. Germline V lookup: CDR1 SGHRS, CDR2 YFSETQ. The CDR3 extends over 14 amino acids. With 3 bases removed from V and 5 bases from J, the gap between germline ends came to 11 bases. For the CDR3, the DNA is TGCGCCAGCAGCTGGTACCGAGGTACCGGGGAGCTGTTTTTT. This translates into CASSWYRGTGELFF. Combining the CDR3 with reference TRBV5-1 and TRBJ2-2 gives the whole variable domain KAGVTQTPRYLIKTRGQQVTLSCSPISGHRSVSWYQQTPGQGLQFLFEYFSETQRNKGNFPGRFSGRQFSNSRSEMNVSTLELGDSALYLCASSWYRGTGELFFGEGSRLTVL.

The V call is TRBV9, the J call TRBJ2-3, with TRBD2 identical over 11 bases. V was clipped by 7 bases and J by 2 bases; unmatched bases: 3. CDR1 SGDLS and CDR2 YYNGEE come from the germline V gene. CDR3 length: 14 amino acids. The CDR3 region is CASSSGGNTDTQYF. In DNA form, the CDR3 reads TGTGCCAGCTCTAGCGGGGGGAACACAGATACGCAGTATTTT. The whole variable domain, filled in from reference TRBV9 and TRBJ2-3, reads DSGVTQTPKHLITATGQRVTLRCSPRSGDLSVYWYQQSLDQGLQFLIQYYNGEERAKGNILERFSAQQFPDLHSELNLSSLELGDSALYFCASSSGGNTDTQYFGPGTRLTVL.

The table lists this clonotype with a few counts. V is TRBV20-1 and J is TRBJ2-7, with a weak D call TRBD1 (6 bases). Trimming took 2 bases from V and 7 from J, leaving 15 bases between them. The CDR3 is 13 residues long. Germline V gene sequence: CDR1 DFQATT, CDR2 SNEGSKA (reference sequence). Here the CDR3 reads CSARPRTGWEQYF. CDR3 DNA sequence: TGCAGTGCTAGACCTCGAACAGGGTGGGAGCAGTACTTC.

J is TRBJ1-1 and V is TRBV6-5, with D possibly matching TRBD1 (5 bases). Germline CDR1 and CDR2: MNHEY and SVGAGI. Deletions cut 0 bases from V and 2 bases from J, with 13 bases between. This CDR3 comprises 16 residues. The CDR3 sequence is CASSYSRSGPNTEAFF. CDR3 nucleotide sequence: TGTGCCAGCAGTTACTCTCGGTCGGGACCTAACACTGAAGCTTTCTTT.

The chain joins TRBV20-1 to TRBJ2-3; 8 bases line up with TRBD2. Germline-derived CDR1 and CDR2 are DFQATT and SNEGSKA (reference sequence). CDR3 length equals 19 residues. The V gene end was trimmed by 0 bases and the J gene end by 0 bases; junction bases not matched to a gene: 14. In DNA, the CDR3 is TGCAGTGCTAGAGATTTTATCGGTCGGGAGGGCCCTAGCACAGATACGCAGTATTTT. This gives the protein CSARDFIGREGPSTDTQYF.

A remark on this clonotype: Relative to the germline gene, one junction end is altered; a read error may explain this. The chain has TRBV20-1 and TRBJ2-1; 13 positions match TRBD2. CDR3 length equals 17 residues. The V gene's germline CDR1 is DFQATT and CDR2 SNEGSKA (reference sequence). The CDR3 region is CCARAGLAGVVVNEQFF. The CDR3 region has the DNA TGCTGTGCTAGAGCCGGACTAGCGGGAGTAGTAGTCAATGAGCAGTTCTTC.